The entry below gives a single T cell receptor (beta chain) sequence along with its context. Its antigen remains unknown. The data were obtained in a study of T cell responses to AZD1222 COVID-19 vaccine. Study-level findings and limits: Clonal diversity was possibly underestimated; the donors were predominantly white British and more often female.

TCRdb's table, derived via immunoSEQ multiplex PCR, lists solely in-frame clones and lacks some. Here the sample spans more than 90,000 clones, roughly 89% being singletons. The receptor was derived from an adult who received the AZD1222 COVID-19 vaccine. The sequencing here drew on peripheral blood, taken 28 days after the second AZD1222 dose.

CDR3: CASSPDRGPVGELFF. The CDR3 DNA sequence: TGTGCCAGCAGCCCGGACAGGGGGCCTGTCGGGGAGCTGTTTTTT. V gene TRBV13 combines with J gene TRBJ2-2, with 11 bases lining up with TRBD1. Germline CDR1 PRHDT, CDR2 FYEKMQ (reference sequence). Trimming at V came to 5 bases and at J to 7 bases, leaving 6 bases not matched to a gene. This CDR3 contains 15 residues. Using reference TRBV13 and TRBJ2-2 for the parts outside the CDR3, the full variable domain is AAGVIQSPRHLIKEKRETATLKCYPIPRHDTVYWYQQGPGQDPQFLISFYEKMQSDKGSIPDRFSAQQFSDYHSELNMSSLELGDSALYFCASSPDRGPVGELFFGEGSRLTVL.